This T cell receptor (beta chain) originates from a study of long-term antiretroviral therapy in people with HIV. Study-level results: The ART regimens used between 2004 and 2017 may be less effective than current ones. Information pertaining to ART adherence, viral resistance or therapeutic modifications was not obtained.

Runs used v3.0 of the immunoSEQ assay and were done at survey level. Some clones are missing from TCRdb's copy, which holds only in-frame ones; the method was immunoSEQ multiplex PCR. Of roughly 50,000 clones detected, roughly four fifths appear once; the ten largest clones hold approximately 3%. This clone was picked up one time. Its antigen is as yet unknown. Everyone in the study who had HIV was treated in the United States. Going into DNA extraction, samples held about 0.95-10 million cryopreserved PBMC. V was pared by 3 bases and J by 3 bases, with 10 bases between. This CDR3 has 14 residues. Looked up from germline, CDR1 is SGHRS and CDR2 is YFSETQ.

This receptor was taken from a woman between 18 and 30 years old with HIV. The chain uses TRBV5-1 and TRBJ1-5; weak D call: TRBD1 (6 bases). The sample was unsorted PBMCs, taken 0.8 years after starting antiretroviral therapy. The CDR3 sequence: CASSSTGFNQPQHF. The CDR3, as DNA: TGCGCCAGCAGCTCTACAGGGTTCAATCAGCCCCAGCATTTT.